The 5 T cell receptor beta chains given below trace back to one sample, sequenced in a study of shared clonotypes between healthy human individuals. Here immunoSEQ multiplex PCR was the method, and the copy in TCRdb shows in-frame clones only, minus some. The sample has hundreds of thousands of clones; 90% to 96% are singletons. Sequencing was performed on naive CD4+ T cells sorted from blood. Subset specified: CD45RA+ positively selected. These receptor sequences come from a woman younger than 45 in good health.

V usage is TRBV2 and J usage is TRBJ2-7; 7 nucleotides line up with TRBD1. This CDR3 has 14 amino acids. Germline CDR1 is SNHLY and CDR2 is FYNNEI. V shed 7 bases and J 0 bases; nucleotides not matched to a gene: 6. CDR3 sequence (DNA): TGTGCCAGCATTGACAGGGCTTACTCCTACGAGCAGTACTTC. Amino acids: CASIDRAYSYEQYF. The full variable domain, in which reference TRBV2 and TRBJ2-7 provide the parts outside the CDR3, is EPEVTQTPSHQVTQMGQEVILRCVPISNHLYFYWYRQILGQKVEFLVSFYNNEISEKSEIFDDQFSVERPDGSNFTLKIRSTKLEDSAMYFCASIDRAYSYEQYFGPGTRLTVT.

The chain links TRBV9 to TRBJ2-7; D is perhaps TRBD1 or TRBD2 (5 bases each). Looked up from germline, CDR1 is SGDLS and CDR2 is YYNGEE. CDR3 size: 15 residues. The ends were cut back, 0 bases at V and 0 bases at J, with 10 bases in the middle. DNA of the CDR3: TGTGCCAGCAGCGTAGGAGGGACGAGCTCCTACGAGCAGTACTTC. It yields the protein CASSVGGTSSYEQYF.

This clone was seen a few times. The chain joins TRBV4-1 to TRBJ1-2; D unresolved. Per the germline V gene, CDR1 is MGHRA and CDR2 is YSYEKL. The CDR3 is 14 amino acids. V was shortened by 3 bases and J by 3 bases, with 11 bases between the two germline ends. The CDR3 here is CASSQEQRYYGYTF. CDR3 sequence (DNA): TGCGCCAGCAGCCAGGAACAGAGATACTATGGCTACACCTTC.

The gene calls are TRBV28 and TRBJ2-7; D perhaps matches TRBD1 (6 bases). The length of the CDR3 is 13 residues. V was trimmed by 9 bases and J by 1 base, leaving 13 bases between them. Looked up from germline, CDR1 is MDHEN and CDR2 is SYDVKM. As DNA, the CDR3 is TGTGCCAGTGGGTCGGACAGTTCCTACGAGCAGTACTTC. This sequence encodes CASGSDSSYEQYF. Drawing the rest from reference TRBV28 and TRBJ2-7, the complete variable domain is DVKVTQSSRYLVKRTGEKVFLECVQDMDHENMFWYRQDPGLGLRLIYFSYDVKMKEKGDIPEGYSVSREKKERFSLILESASTNQTSMYLCASGSDSSYEQYFGPGTRLTVT.

This chain links TRBV7-9 with TRBJ1-3, with TRBD1 as a possible D gene (6 bases). This CDR3 comprises 16 residues. CDR1 SEHNR and CDR2 FQNEAQ come from the germline V gene (reference sequence). V lost 5 bases and J lost 4, with 18 bases in between. In nucleotides, the CDR3 is TGTGCCAGCAGCATACACTGGGACATTTCCGGAAACACCATATATTTT. It codes for CASSIHWDISGNTIYF.